This entry lists 27 T cell receptor beta chains sequenced from one sample in a study of T cells after yellow fever vaccination. One entry per CDR3 protein results from TCRdb running MiXCR on the 5' RACE reads. The sample holds around 120,000 distinct CDR3 sequences; roughly 15% are singletons and the top ten take roughly 43%. Sequenced here: CD8+ T cells sorted from PBMCs, sampled 5 days after the yellow fever booster vaccination. These receptors were obtained from a man aged 18 to 29 who received the YFV17D yellow fever vaccine.

The chain couples TRBV5-4 to TRBJ2-3; 10 bases align to TRBD2. The germline V gene encodes CDR1 SGHNT and CDR2 YYREEE (reference sequence). This CDR3 has 16 amino acids. V gave up 0 bases and J gave up 6 bases; unmatched junction bases: 7. The CDR3 DNA reads TGTGCCAGCAGCTTGGGTAGCGGGGGGCCGACCGATACGCAGTATTTT. Its protein product is CASSLGSGGPTDTQYF.

This clonotype has more than one count but fewer than ten. V gene TRBV28 combines with J gene TRBJ1-1; D gene unclear. The CDR3 is made up of 12 amino acids. The ends were cut back, 8 bases at V and 0 bases at J, with 7 bases in the middle. The germline V gene encodes CDR1 MDHEN and CDR2 SYDVKM. The CDR3 coding sequence is TGTGCCAGCTATTATATGAACACTGAAGCTTTCTTT. This encodes CASYYMNTEAFF.

This clonotype was seen ten or more times. The J gene is TRBJ2-1, the V gene TRBV10-3; possible D gene TRBD1, 5 bases. Per germline, CDR1 ENHRY and CDR2 SYGVKD. The length of the CDR3 is 16 residues. V was shortened by 0 bases and J by 4 bases, with 13 bases between the two germline ends. CDR3 sequence: CAISESEQEIYNEQFF. CDR3 sequence (DNA): TGTGCCATCAGTGAGTCAGAACAGGAGATTTACAATGAGCAGTTCTTC.

This clonotype has a handful of counts. The chain employs TRBV19 and TRBJ1-2; weak D call: TRBD1 (6 bases). This CDR3 contains 15 residues. Germline-derived CDR1 and CDR2 are LNHDA and SQIVND (reference sequence). V was shortened by 5 bases and J by 2 bases, with 15 bases between the two germline ends. The CDR3 region has the DNA TGTGCCAGTAGTGACCACTGGGACACGAACTATGGCTACACCTTC. Its protein product is CASSDHWDTNYGYTF. Looking up the rest from reference TRBV19 and TRBJ1-2 gives the full variable domain: DGGITQSPKYLFRKEGQNVTLSCEQNLNHDAMYWYRQDPGQGLRLIYYSQIVNDFQKGDIAEGYSVSREKKESFPLTVTSAQKNPTAFYLCASSDHWDTNYGYTFGSGTRLTVV.

This clonotype turned up a few times. The chain combines TRBV5-5 with TRBJ2-7; 12 bases are shared with TRBD2. V shed 4 bases and J 2 bases; nucleotides not matched to a gene: 10. This CDR3 is 17 amino acids long. Germline values: CDR1 SGHKS, CDR2 YYEKEE (reference sequence). CDR3 sequence reads: CASSTRTSGVGAYEQYF. In nucleotides, the CDR3 is TGTGCCAGCAGCACCCGGACTAGCGGGGTAGGGGCCTACGAGCAGTACTTC.

This clonotype has only a few counts. This sequence joins TRBV6-2 or TRBV6-3 and TRBJ2-7, with D perhaps TRBD1 (6 bases). This CDR3 contains 15 residues. V was pared by 7 bases and J by 4 bases, with 20 bases between. Germline V gives CDR1 MNHEY, CDR2 SVGEGT. The CDR3, as DNA: TGTGCCAGCACGACCAGGGGCAGGGCCAATTACGAGCAGTACTTC. Protein product: CASTTRGRANYEQYF.

In its sample, this clonotype was seen a few times. The chain links TRBV15 to TRBJ2-7, with D possibly matching TRBD2 (5 bases). This CDR3 spans 13 amino acids. Germline V gives CDR1 LNHNV, CDR2 YYDKDF (reference sequence). The V gene lost 1 base and the J gene lost 3 bases, with 7 bases spanning the gap. CDR3: CATSRGEGYEQYV. The DNA for the CDR3 is TGTGCCACCAGCAGAGGAGAGGGCTACGAGCAGTACGTC.

This clonotype has a handful of counts. The rearrangement uses TRBV6-1 and TRBJ2-1; TRBD2 agrees at 13 bases. The trim removed 6 bases at V and 8 bases at J, leaving 4 bases unmatched. The germline CDR1 and CDR2 sequences are MNHNS and SASEGT. This CDR3 comprises 14 residues. In nucleotides, the CDR3 is TGTGCCAGCAGGGGGACTAGCGGGGTCGATGAGCAGTTCTTC. It codes for CASRGTSGVDEQFF.

The chain is built from TRBV7-2 and TRBJ2-1, with 7 bases that match TRBD1. V lost 5 bases to trimming and J lost 3 bases; unmatched junction nucleotides: 7. The CDR3 has 15 amino acids. Looked up from germline, CDR1 is SGHTA and CDR2 is FQGNSA. This CDR3 reads CASSLVQGLYNEQFF. The CDR3 bases are TGTGCCAGCAGCCTGGTACAGGGGCTCTACAATGAGCAGTTCTTC.

V usage is TRBV20-1 and J usage is TRBJ2-3, with D unclear. CDR3 length: 11 residues. Trimming left V 2 bases short and J 7 bases short, with 7 bases between. The germline V gene has CDR1 DFQATT and CDR2 SNEGSKA (reference sequence). The CDR3 nucleotides read TGCAGTGCTAGAACCAGCTATACGCAGTATTTT. Its protein product is CSARTSYTQYF.

This clonotype has a handful of counts. This rearrangement joins TRBV6-4 to TRBJ2-5; 9 bases line up with TRBD2. Germline V lookup: CDR1 MRHNA, CDR2 SNTAGT. V was clipped by 3 bases and J by 2 bases; unmatched bases: 4. There are 15 residues in the CDR3. For the CDR3, the DNA is TGTGCCAGCAGTGAAGGCGGGGGGGAACAAGAGACCCAGTACTTC. This encodes CASSEGGGEQETQYF.

V is TRBV28 and J is TRBJ2-6; 8 positions agree with TRBD1. This CDR3 is 17 amino acids long. Germline V gene data show CDR1 as MDHEN and CDR2 as SYDVKM. Germline trimming cut 11 bases from V and 4 bases from J; bases unmatched to any gene: 16. The CDR3 DNA reads as TGTGCCGGGTCCGGGACAGGCTCCCCTCTGGGGGCCAACGTCCTGACTTTC. This sequence encodes CAGSGTGSPLGANVLTF.

The gene calls are TRBV4-1 and TRBJ2-4, with 7 bases that match TRBD2. Germline V gives CDR1 MGHRA, CDR2 YSYEKL. V shed 1 base, J shed 9 bases, and the junction held 3 bases outside the gene matches. The CDR3 covers 13 residues. The CDR3 sequence is CASSQGGGSIQYF. CDR3 nucleotide sequence: TGCGCCAGCAGCCAAGGGGGGGGAAGCATTCAGTACTTC.

This clonotype was observed a few times. The CDR3 here is CASSQEASGTSSHEQYF. CDR3 nucleotide sequence: TGCGCCAGCAGCCAAGAAGCATCCGGGACTAGTAGCCACGAGCAGTACTTC. This rearrangement joins TRBV4-1 to TRBJ2-7; 8 positions match TRBD2. With 0 bases clipped from V and 5 bases from J, the junction kept 12 bases outside the gene matches. The CDR3 loop spans 17 amino acids. CDR1 is MGHRA, CDR2 YSYEKL, per germline.

The V call is TRBV9, the J call TRBJ2-7; D gene uncertain. Per germline, CDR1 SGDLS and CDR2 YYNGEE. This CDR3 is built from 15 residues. With 0 bases removed from V and 0 bases from J, the gap between germline ends came to 10 bases. CDR3 region: CASSVGASHSYEQYF. The CDR3 DNA follows: TGTGCCAGCAGCGTAGGGGCGTCTCACTCCTACGAGCAGTACTTC.

This clonotype came up many times. The gene calls are TRBV27 and TRBJ1-2, with 7 bases matching TRBD1. V shed 5 bases and J 8 bases; nucleotides not matched to a gene: 8. The CDR3 has 13 residues. CDR1 and CDR2 from the germline V gene are MNHEY and SMNVEV (reference sequence). The CDR3 loop reads CASSTLRGDGYTF. The CDR3 DNA sequence: TGTGCCAGCAGTACGCTCAGGGGGGACGGCTACACCTTC.

A remark on this clonotype: A junction end diverges from the germline sequence, so it may reflect a read error. The chain employs TRBV19 and TRBJ1-2; D is possibly TRBD1 (6 bases). Germline values: CDR1 LNHDA, CDR2 SQIVND (reference sequence). The CDR3 covers 12 residues. CDR3 protein: CRRQDSSYGYTF. For the CDR3, the DNA is TGCCGTCGCCAGGACAGTTCTTATGGCTACACCTTC.

This clonotype was observed a handful of times. This rearrangement joins TRBV7-9 to TRBJ2-5; 8 bases match TRBD1. Germline CDR1 is SEHNR and CDR2 is FQNEAQ (reference sequence). The CDR3 is 17 residues long. Trimming cost V 5 bases and J 1 base; bases outside gene matches: 12. CDR3 loop: CASSASIGQGSQETQYF. CDR3 coding DNA: TGTGCCAGCAGCGCCTCCATCGGACAGGGCTCCCAAGAGACCCAGTACTTC. The complete variable domain, with remaining parts taken from reference TRBV7-9 and TRBJ2-5, reads DTGVSQNPRHKITKRGQNVTFRCDPISEHNRLYWYRQTLGQGPEFLTYFQNEAQLEKSRLLSDRFSAERPKGSFSTLEIQRTEQGDSAMYLCASSASIGQGSQETQYFGPGTRLLVL.

In this sample, this clonotype turned up many times. The chain employs TRBV29-1 and TRBJ2-7, with TRBD1 matching over 7 bases. The V gene's germline CDR1 is SQVTM and CDR2 ANQGSEA. J lost 2 bases, V lost 7 bases, and 8 bases had no gene match. The CDR3 is 13 amino acids. CDR3 DNA sequence: TGCAGCGAACGAGGGGACAGACCCTACGAGCAGTACGTC. Translation gives CSERGDRPYEQYV.

The rearrangement links TRBV19 to TRBJ1-2, with D perhaps matching TRBD1 (5 bases). The V end was cut by 3 bases, the J end by 13 bases, with 15 bases between. This CDR3 has 12 residues. From germline, CDR1 is LNHDA and CDR2 SQIVND (reference sequence). CDR3 loop: CASSIPGREGTF. The CDR3 region has the DNA TGTGCCAGTAGTATCCCGGGCAGGGAAGGCACCTTC.

The chain carries TRBV4-1 and TRBJ2-7, with no clear D. This CDR3 comprises 13 residues. Trimming shortened V by 3 bases and J by 6 bases, and 12 bases separated the two germline ends. The V gene's germline CDR1 is MGHRA and CDR2 YSYEKL. The CDR3 loop reads CASSHSPGLEQYV. CDR3 nucleotide sequence: TGCGCCAGCAGCCATAGTCCGGGCCTCGAGCAGTACGTC.

The chain is built from TRBV19 and TRBJ2-7; 13 bases match TRBD2. V shed 5 bases, J shed 4 bases, and the junction held 5 bases outside the gene matches. CDR1 LNHDA and CDR2 SQIVND come from the germline V gene (reference sequence). The CDR3 runs to 15 residues. The CDR3 region has the DNA TGTGCCAGTAGTCCTGGACTAGCGGGGGTGTACGAGCAGTACTTC. Residues: CASSPGLAGVYEQYF.

CDR3 sequence reads: CAISEGLAGAETQYF. CDR3 sequence (DNA): TGTGCCATCAGTGAGGGGCTAGCGGGGGCGGAGACCCAGTACTTC. The rearrangement joins TRBV10-3 to TRBJ2-5, with 10 bases aligning to TRBD2. Germline CDR1 ENHRY, CDR2 SYGVKD. CDR3 length: 15 amino acids. V gave up 2 bases and J gave up 5 bases; unmatched junction bases: 5.

The chain couples TRBV7-3 to TRBJ2-7; maybe TRBD2 (5 bases). Germline V gene sequence: CDR1 SGHTA, CDR2 FQGTGA. CDR3 size: 13 residues. With 5 bases removed from V and 5 bases from J, the gap between germline ends came to 13 bases. CDR3 region: CASSTSPRDEQYF. CDR3 in DNA: TGTGCCAGCAGCACCTCCCCGAGGGACGAGCAGTACTTC. The variable domain in full, with the rest retrieved from reference TRBV7-3 and TRBJ2-7, is GAGVSQTPSNKVTEKGKYVELRCDPISGHTALYWYRQSLGQGPEFLIYFQGTGAADDSGLPNDRFFAVRPEGSVSTLKIQRTERGDSAVYLCASSTSPRDEQYFGPGTRLTVT.

This chain links TRBV11-2 with TRBJ2-7; 8 bases map to TRBD2. The length of the CDR3 is 17 residues. The V gene's germline CDR1 is SGHAT and CDR2 FQNNGV. J gave up 0 bases and V 3 bases, and 10 bases lay outside the gene matches. CDR3 in DNA: TGTGCCAGCAGCTTTTCGCCTAGCGGGTTTCCCTCCTACGAGCAGTACGTC. Amino acid sequence: CASSFSPSGFPSYEQYV.

V gene TRBV27 combines with J gene TRBJ2-1; the D gene could be TRBD1 or TRBD2 (5 bases each). From germline, CDR1 is MNHEY and CDR2 SMNVEV (reference sequence). This CDR3 contains 15 residues. V lost 3 bases and J 5 bases, leaving 14 bases between the germline ends. DNA for the CDR3: TGTGCCAGCAGTTTTTCGGCAGTGGGACACAATGAGCAGTTCTTC. The encoded protein is CASSFSAVGHNEQFF.

This clonotype was seen a handful of times. V usage is TRBV4-2 and J usage is TRBJ2-5; maybe TRBD2 (6 bases). The CDR3 loop spans 15 amino acids. V was pared by 3 bases and J by 4 bases, with 15 bases between. CDR1 and CDR2 from the germline V gene are LGHNA and YNFKEQ. The CDR3 coding sequence is TGTGCCAGCAGCCAGTCACCGGGACTTCGAGAGACCCAGTACTTC. This sequence encodes CASSQSPGLRETQYF.